Below, 14 T cell receptor beta chains from the same sample are listed, as sequenced in a study of blood T cells in healthy people across ages. A second PCR, run for about 7 to 12 cycles, used a sample-barcoded 5' primer plus a J-beta primer mix. TCRdb reprocessed the 5' RACE reads with MiXCR, giving one entry per CDR3 protein. Here the sample spans about 680,000 distinct CDR3 sequences, around 49% being singletons. The sample taken for sequencing was blood. These TCRs come from a woman aged 55-75 years in good health.

The rearrangement uses TRBV27 and TRBJ2-5, with unresolved D. Trimming cost V 8 bases and J 5 bases, with 9 bases left between them. This CDR3 is 11 amino acids long. Germline V gene data show CDR1 as MNHEY and CDR2 as SMNVEV (reference sequence). The CDR3 region has the DNA TGTGCCAGCGGCAAAAGGGAGACCCAGTACTTC. As protein: CASGKRETQYF.

The gene calls are TRBV20-1 and TRBJ2-1; possibly TRBD1 for D (6 bases). V was pared by 3 bases and J by 4 bases, with 16 bases between. This CDR3 contains 15 residues. Germline lookup yields CDR1 DFQATT and CDR2 SNEGSKA (reference sequence). This CDR3 reads CSARAAGTLYNEQFF. CDR3 DNA: TGCAGTGCTAGGGCGGCAGGGACATTGTACAATGAGCAGTTCTTC.

The V call is TRBV6-2 or TRBV6-3, the J call TRBJ2-7, with D possibly matching TRBD1 (6 bases). V was cut by 4 bases and J by 3 bases, with 7 bases left in between. CDR1 is MNHEY, CDR2 SVGEGT, per germline. CDR3 size: 12 residues. This CDR3 is CASSSGHYEQYF. CDR3 DNA sequence: TGTGCCAGCAGTTCGGGACACTACGAGCAGTACTTC.

As regards this clonotype: Relative to the germline gene, one junction end is altered; a read error may explain this. The rearrangement links TRBV3-1 to TRBJ2-2, with 10 bases identical to TRBD2. Germline CDR1 LGHDT, CDR2 YNNKEL (reference sequence). The CDR3 length is 17 residues. This CDR3 reads CASSQVAGGANTGGLFF. CDR3 nucleotide sequence: TGTGCCAGCAGCCAAGTAGCGGGGGGCGCGAACACCGGGGGGCTGTTTTTT. Combining the CDR3 with reference TRBV3-1 and TRBJ2-2 gives the whole variable domain DTAVSQTPKYLVTQMGNDKSIKCEQNLGHDTMYWYKQDSKKFLKIMFSYNNKELIINETVPNRFSPKSPDKAHLNLHINSLELGDSAVYFCASSQVAGGANTGGLFFGEGSRLTVL.

J is TRBJ2-6 and V is TRBV4-2; D tentatively reads TRBD1 or TRBD2 (6 bases each). There are 17 residues in the CDR3. CDR1 LGHNA and CDR2 YNFKEQ come from the germline V gene. V lost 4 bases and J 1 base, leaving 14 bases between the germline ends. The CDR3 coding sequence is TGTGCCAGCAGCCTCACAGGGACTGGGTCTGGGGCCAACGTCCTGACTTTC. As protein: CASSLTGTGSGANVLTF.

J is TRBJ2-1 and V is TRBV20-1; TRBD1 matches 10 bases. Germline V gene sequence: CDR1 DFQATT, CDR2 SNEGSKA (reference sequence). V was pared by 6 bases and J by 8 bases, with 16 bases of the junction left unmatched. CDR3 length: 16 residues. DNA for the CDR3: TGCAGTGCCCTATCACTAGGGGACAGGGGACGCGATGAGCAGTTCTTC. It is translated as CSALSLGDRGRDEQFF.

This chain uses TRBV28 with TRBJ1-2; tentatively, D is TRBD1 (6 bases). Germline V gene sequence: CDR1 MDHEN, CDR2 SYDVKM. This CDR3 spans 12 amino acids. V was cut by 4 bases and J by 8 bases, with 11 bases left in between. CDR3 in amino acids: CASSSGAFGYTF. CDR3 nucleotide sequence: TGTGCCAGCAGTTCAGGGGCCTTCGGCTACACCTTC.

The table lists this clonotype with a few counts. V is TRBV12-3 or TRBV12-4 and J is TRBJ1-5; D uncertain. The CDR3 length is 15 residues. Trimming shortened V by 5 bases and J by 7 bases, and 18 bases separated the two germline ends. This chain's CDR3 is CASSPSRSLGQPQHF. CDR3 nucleotide sequence: TGTGCCAGCAGTCCTAGCCGGTCCCTCGGGCAGCCCCAGCATTTT.

This clonotype was seen a handful of times. This chain joins TRBV7-3 and TRBJ1-6; D call uncertain. V was clipped by 2 bases and J by 0 bases, with 5 bases between them. Per the germline V gene, CDR1 is SGHTA and CDR2 is FQGTGA. The CDR3 consists of 15 residues. The CDR3 DNA is TGTGCCAGCAGCTTAGGAAGCTCCTATAATTCACCCCTCCACTTT. Amino acid sequence: CASSLGSSYNSPLHF.

In nucleotides, the CDR3 is TGCAGCTCTGCAGCCGTACACAGGGGGGGCTATGGCTACACCTTC. Residues: CSSAAVHRGGYGYTF. The V gene is TRBV29-1, the J gene TRBJ1-2, with 8 bases fitting TRBD1. CDR1 is SQVTM, CDR2 ANQGSEA, per germline. After removal of 8 bases from V and 4 bases from J, the junction contained 15 bases not matched to a gene. The length of the CDR3 is 15 residues. Supplemented by reference TRBV29-1 and TRBJ1-2, the full variable domain reads SAVISQKPSRDICQRGTSLTIQCQVDSQVTMMFWYRQQPGQSLTLIATANQGSEATYESGFVIDKFPISRPNLTFSTLTVSNMSPEDSSIYLCSSAAVHRGGYGYTFGSGTRLTVV.

The chain combines TRBV7-2 with TRBJ1-6, with a weak D call TRBD1 (6 bases). The CDR3 is made up of 15 amino acids. Trimming took 4 bases from V and 1 from J, leaving 8 bases between them. Germline V lookup: CDR1 SGHTA, CDR2 FQGNSA. The CDR3 region is CASSSRGSYNSPLHF. For the CDR3, the DNA is TGTGCCAGCAGCTCCAGGGGTTCCTATAATTCACCCCTCCACTTT.

This clonotype occurred a few times. This chain links TRBV7-9 with TRBJ1-5; the D gene is possibly TRBD1 (5 bases). With 4 bases removed from V and 8 bases from J, the gap between germline ends came to 18 bases. CDR3 length equals 15 residues. CDR1 is SEHNR and CDR2 is FQNEAQ in the germline V gene (reference sequence). CDR3 nucleotide sequence: TGTGCCAGCAGCTCCACCGGCCAGGGAGGAGAGCCCCAGCATTTT. Its translation: CASSSTGQGGEPQHF. The full variable domain, in which reference TRBV7-9 and TRBJ1-5 provide the parts outside the CDR3, is DTGVSQNPRHKITKRGQNVTFRCDPISEHNRLYWYRQTLGQGPEFLTYFQNEAQLEKSRLLSDRFSAERPKGSFSTLEIQRTEQGDSAMYLCASSSTGQGGEPQHFGDGTRLSIL.

This clonotype has more than one count but fewer than ten. This chain joins TRBV12-3 or TRBV12-4 and TRBJ2-5; no firm D call. Deletions cut 3 bases from V and 0 bases from J, with 8 bases between. This CDR3 region has 14 residues. CDR3 protein: CASSFSWNQETQYF. The CDR3 region has the DNA TGTGCCAGCAGTTTTTCATGGAACCAAGAGACCCAGTACTTC.

This clonotype appeared a few times. CDR3 DNA sequence: TGCAGCGTTCAGCCCCTCGGGGGTTCCCGGACTAGCGGGACCTACGAGCAGTACTTC. As protein: CSVQPLGGSRTSGTYEQYF. This chain connects TRBV29-1 to TRBJ2-7; 12 positions match TRBD2. V lost 5 bases to trimming and J lost 2 bases; unmatched junction nucleotides: 19. This CDR3 has 19 amino acids. The germline V gene has CDR1 SQVTM and CDR2 ANQGSEA.